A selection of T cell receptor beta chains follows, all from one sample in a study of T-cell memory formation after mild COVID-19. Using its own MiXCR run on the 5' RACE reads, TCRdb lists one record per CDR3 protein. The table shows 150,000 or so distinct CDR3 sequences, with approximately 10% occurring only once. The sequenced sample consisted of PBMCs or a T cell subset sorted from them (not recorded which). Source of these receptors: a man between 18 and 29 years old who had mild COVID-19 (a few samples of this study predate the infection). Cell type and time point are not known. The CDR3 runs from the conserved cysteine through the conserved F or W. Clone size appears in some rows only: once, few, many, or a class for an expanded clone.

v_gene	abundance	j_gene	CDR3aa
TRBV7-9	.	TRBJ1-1	CASSPRSNTEAFF
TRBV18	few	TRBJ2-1	CASSPEQGAISEQFF
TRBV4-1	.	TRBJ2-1	CASSQGGLAGNEQFF
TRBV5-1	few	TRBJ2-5	CASSFSRTEAGGYQETQYF
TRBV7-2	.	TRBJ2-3	CASSLGGGTHTDTQYF
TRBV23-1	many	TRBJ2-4	CASSQSGGGYIQYF
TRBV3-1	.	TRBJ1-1	CASSQEGGEAFF
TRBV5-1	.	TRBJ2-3	CASSLVPGTPREGTQYF
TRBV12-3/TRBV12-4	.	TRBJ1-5	CASSSGWAQHF
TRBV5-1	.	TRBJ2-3	CASSLASGGAFTDTQYF
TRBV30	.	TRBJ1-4	CAWSRGQGPEKLFF
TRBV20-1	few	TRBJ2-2	CSATLAGPNTGELFF
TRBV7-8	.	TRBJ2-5	CASSLRLAGGQETQYF
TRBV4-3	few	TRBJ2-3	CASSQWASGSRDTQYF
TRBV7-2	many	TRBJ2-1	CASSPPGGSYNEQFF
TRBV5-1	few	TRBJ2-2	CASSPVLTGELFF
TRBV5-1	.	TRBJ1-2	CASSLEFPPAGYTF
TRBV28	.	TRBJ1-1	CASNGAGAMEAFF
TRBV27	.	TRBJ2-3	CASSLKGHSSTDTQYF
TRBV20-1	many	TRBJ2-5	CSAPAGALETQYF
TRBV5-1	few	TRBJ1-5	CASRQGDFSNQPQHF
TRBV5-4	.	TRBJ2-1	CASSFRQAGDEQFF
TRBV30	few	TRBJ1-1	CAWGFYAEAFF
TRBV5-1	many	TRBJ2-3	CASSSGRATDTQYF
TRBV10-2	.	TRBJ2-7	CASSGTGVYEQYF
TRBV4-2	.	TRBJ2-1	CASSQGTLGEQFF
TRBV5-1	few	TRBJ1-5	CASSLTGQNNQPQHF
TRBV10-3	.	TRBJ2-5	CAIRGTSETQYF
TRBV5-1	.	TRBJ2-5	CASSLALTSGGETQYF
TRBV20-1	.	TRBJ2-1	CSARDDLRDTGFF
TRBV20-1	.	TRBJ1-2	CSARDPGGRANYGYTF
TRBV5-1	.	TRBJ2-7	CASSFGLAGSYEQYF
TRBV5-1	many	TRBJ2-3	CASSIGGAPTDTQYF
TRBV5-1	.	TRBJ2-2	CASSLTGRDGELFF
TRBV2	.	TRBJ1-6	CASSVGNSPLHF
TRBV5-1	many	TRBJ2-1	CASSLLGGVHNEQFF
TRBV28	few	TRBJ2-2	CASEQVPSSGELFF
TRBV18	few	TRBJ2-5	CASSPRQGLQETQYF
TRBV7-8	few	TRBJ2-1	CASSSYRTGYNEQFF
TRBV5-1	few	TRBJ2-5	CASSSGTSTQETQYF
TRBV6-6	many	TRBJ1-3	CASIQQSGNTIYF
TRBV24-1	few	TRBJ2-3	CATSSWPSPTQYF
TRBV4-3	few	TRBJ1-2	CASSQDRLSGRGYTF
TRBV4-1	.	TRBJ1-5	CASSHPPASRHQPQHF
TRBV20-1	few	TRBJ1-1	CSARSQGQPTEAFF
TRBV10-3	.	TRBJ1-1	CAISLAGGQNTEAFF